This TCR beta chain appears in the sequencing data of a study of beta chain features in type 1 diabetes. Worth noting for this clone: What it binds is unknown. Different DNA sequences within this sample yield the same CDR3.

Expressed TCRB transcripts got sequenced, as all isolated RNA was reverse transcribed. The table came from immunoSEQ multiplex PCR; TCRdb's copy has only in-frame clones and leaves some out. The sample has about 350,000 clones; 15% to 20% are singletons. Whole-study findings and limits: Moderately but significantly shorter TCRB CDR3s were found in Type 1 diabetes patients in all four CD4+ subsets.

The sample was naive CD4+ T cells from blood. The TCR was taken from a woman younger than 35 in good health.

The CDR3 here is CAWRILAGDNPDTQYF. The CDR3 DNA sequence: TGTGCCTGGCGGATACTGGCGGGAGATAATCCAGATACGCAGTATTTT. The chain has TRBV30 and TRBJ2-3, with TRBD2 identical over 7 bases. Germline assignment: CDR1 GTSNPN and CDR2 SVGIG (reference sequence). The CDR3 consists of 16 residues. V lost 5 bases to trimming and J lost 4 bases; unmatched junction nucleotides: 15.